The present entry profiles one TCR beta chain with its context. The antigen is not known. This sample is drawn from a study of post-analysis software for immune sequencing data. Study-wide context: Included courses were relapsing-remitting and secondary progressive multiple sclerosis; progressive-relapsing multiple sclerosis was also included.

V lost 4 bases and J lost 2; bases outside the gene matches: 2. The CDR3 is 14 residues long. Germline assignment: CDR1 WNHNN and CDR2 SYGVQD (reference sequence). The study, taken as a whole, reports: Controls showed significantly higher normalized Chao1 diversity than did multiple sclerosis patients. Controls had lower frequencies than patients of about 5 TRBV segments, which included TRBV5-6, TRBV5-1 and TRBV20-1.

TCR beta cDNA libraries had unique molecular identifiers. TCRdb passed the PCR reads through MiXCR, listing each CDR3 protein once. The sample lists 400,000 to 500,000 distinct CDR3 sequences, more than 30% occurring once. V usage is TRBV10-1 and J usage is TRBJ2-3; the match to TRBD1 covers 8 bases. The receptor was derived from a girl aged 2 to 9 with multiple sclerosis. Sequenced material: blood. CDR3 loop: CASSGQGPTDTQYF. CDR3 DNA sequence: TGCGCCAGCAGTGGACAGGGGCCCACAGATACGCAGTATTTT.